This record covers a single T cell receptor (beta chain). Its target is not known. The entry originates in a study of cytomegalovirus exposure and HLA in healthy donors. The study's findings and limits: Some TCR beta chains (164 of them) were listed as cytomegalovirus-associated. Despite most TCR sequences being rare, some public TCRs occurred in many donors. In vitro confirmation showed three CMV-associated chains to be CMV antigen specific.

The CDR3 length is 14 residues. The germline CDR1 and CDR2 sequences are SGDLS and YYNGEE. V was trimmed by 1 base and J by 9 bases, leaving 13 bases between them. Libraries were prepared by immunoSEQ multiplex PCR; TCRdb keeps only in-frame clonotypes and omits some of them. The table lists a few hundred thousand clones, around nine tenths of them singletons. Sequences were obtained from PBMCs. The receptor was isolated from a woman younger than 30 in good health and CMV-seronegative. J is TRBJ2-2 and V is TRBV9; a weak D match, TRBD2 (5 bases). CDR3 nucleotides: TGTGCCAGCAGCGTACCCCCGGAGGCCCGGGAGCTGTTTTTT. Translation gives CASSVPPEARELFF.